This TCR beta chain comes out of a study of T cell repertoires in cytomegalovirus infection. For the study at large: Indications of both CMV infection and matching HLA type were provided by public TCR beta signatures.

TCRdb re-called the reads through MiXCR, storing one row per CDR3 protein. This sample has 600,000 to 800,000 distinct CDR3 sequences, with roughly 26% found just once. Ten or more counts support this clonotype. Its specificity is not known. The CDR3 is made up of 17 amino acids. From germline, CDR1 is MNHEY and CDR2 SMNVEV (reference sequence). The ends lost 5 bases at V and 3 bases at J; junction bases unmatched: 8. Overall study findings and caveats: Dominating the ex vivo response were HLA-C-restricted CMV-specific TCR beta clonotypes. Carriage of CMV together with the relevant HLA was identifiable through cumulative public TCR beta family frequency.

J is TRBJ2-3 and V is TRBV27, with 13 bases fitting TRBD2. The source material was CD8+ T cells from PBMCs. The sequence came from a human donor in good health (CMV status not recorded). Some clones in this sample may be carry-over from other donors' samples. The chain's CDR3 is CASSAGLAGERTDTQYF. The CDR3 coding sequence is TGTGCCAGCAGTGCCGGACTAGCGGGGGAAAGGACAGATACGCAGTATTTT.